This record looks at one TCR beta chain sequence and its context. This sample was taken from a study of T cell changes during pregnancy in multiple sclerosis. V was pared by 0 bases and J by 3 bases, with 6 bases of the junction left unmatched. The CDR3 extends over 15 amino acids. Sequenced by immunoSEQ multiplex PCR; TCRdb stores in-frame clones only, minus some. Among roughly 29,000 clones, around 89% were seen once, and the ten largest hold approximately 3.8%. Sequenced material: CD4+ T cells from peripheral blood mononuclear cells, taken in the first trimester of pregnancy. The TCR comes from a female donor in good health, enrolled as a control in a pregnancy study. The gene calls are TRBV5-3 and TRBJ2-7, with 7 bases that match TRBD2. TRBV5-3 is labeled an ORF, and its function is uncertain. The CDR3: CARSLGEGKLYEQYF. CDR3 nucleotide sequence: TGTGCCAGAAGCTTGGGGGAGGGAAAACTCTACGAGCAGTACTTC.